This entry lists 6 T cell receptor beta chains sequenced from one sample in a study of beta chain features in type 1 diabetes. The entirety of the isolated RNA underwent reverse transcription, so expressed TCRB transcripts were sequenced. This table comes from immunoSEQ multiplex PCR, and its TCRdb copy is limited to in-frame clones, with some not included. The repertoire includes 250,000 or so clones, more than 65% of them detected once, and 0.053% sits in the top ten. The sample was naive CD4+ T cells from blood. The source of these receptors is a man aged 25-45 years in good health.

The rearrangement links TRBV27 to TRBJ1-5; no definite D call. The CDR3 loop spans 13 amino acids. The V and J ends lost 0 bases and 2 bases respectively, with 2 bases between them. Germline CDR1 is MNHEY and CDR2 is SMNVEV (reference sequence). In DNA form, the CDR3 reads TGTGCCAGCAGTTTATCTGGCAATCAGCCCCAGCATTTT. It yields the protein CASSLSGNQPQHF.

The V call is TRBV13, the J call TRBJ2-5; D perhaps matches TRBD2 (6 bases). The CDR3 spans 15 residues. The V and J ends lost 5 bases and 1 base respectively, with 14 bases between them. The V gene's germline CDR1 is PRHDT and CDR2 FYEKMQ (reference sequence). The CDR3 protein is CASSPPRDFQETQYF. The DNA for the CDR3 is TGTGCCAGCAGCCCGCCTAGGGACTTCCAAGAGACCCAGTACTTC.

This sequence joins TRBV7-2 and TRBJ2-7; D may be TRBD2 (5 bases). CDR1 and CDR2 (germline): SGHTA, FQGNSA. This CDR3 comprises 14 residues. Trimming cost V 3 bases and J 0 bases, with 9 bases left between them. The CDR3 DNA is TGTGCCAGCAGCTTTAGCGCGAGCTCCTACGAGCAGTACTTC. Protein sequence: CASSFSASSYEQYF. Using reference TRBV7-2 and TRBJ2-7 for the parts outside the CDR3, the full variable domain is GAGVSQSPSNKVTEKGKDVELRCDPISGHTALYWYRQSLGQGLEFLIYFQGNSAPDKSGLPSDRFSAERTGGSVSTLTIQRTQQEDSAVYLCASSFSASSYEQYFGPGTRLTVT.

The chain joins TRBV30 to TRBJ2-4, with a weak D call TRBD2 (6 bases). There are 14 residues in the CDR3. The germline V gene has CDR1 GTSNPN and CDR2 SVGIG (reference sequence). The germline V and J ends were trimmed by 0 bases and 6 bases, with 12 bases remaining between them. The CDR3 spells CAWSVRAGGNIQYF. In DNA, the CDR3 is TGTGCCTGGAGTGTACGGGCCGGGGGAAACATTCAGTACTTC. Supplemented by reference TRBV30 and TRBJ2-4, the full variable domain reads SQTIHQWPATLVQPVGSPLSLECTVEGTSNPNLYWYRQAAGRGLQLLFYSVGIGQISSEVPQNLSASRPQDRQFILSSKKLLLSDSGFYLCAWSVRAGGNIQYFGAGTRLSVL.

The sample holds a few counts of this clone. The genes are TRBV5-1 and TRBJ2-3; 9 positions agree with TRBD2. This CDR3 has 16 amino acids. Germline CDR1 reads SGHRS; CDR2 reads YFSETQ. The J segment lost 7 bases and the V segment lost 0 bases, leaving 9 bases of the junction unmatched. CDR3 loop: CASSLAPSGNGNTQYF. The CDR3 bases are TGCGCCAGCAGCTTGGCGCCTAGCGGGAACGGGAATACGCAGTATTTT.

This clone was recorded a few times. The rearrangement uses TRBV30 and TRBJ2-2; 13 positions match TRBD2. This CDR3 spans 16 amino acids. CDR1 is GTSNPN and CDR2 is SVGIG in the germline V gene (reference sequence). The V gene end was trimmed by 1 base and the J gene end by 5 bases; junction bases not matched to a gene: 4. DNA of the CDR3: TGTGCCTGGAGTGGGACTAGCGGGAGACAAACCGGGGAGCTGTTTTTT. This encodes CAWSGTSGRQTGELFF. The variable domain in full, with the rest retrieved from reference TRBV30 and TRBJ2-2, is SQTIHQWPATLVQPVGSPLSLECTVEGTSNPNLYWYRQAAGRGLQLLFYSVGIGQISSEVPQNLSASRPQDRQFILSSKKLLLSDSGFYLCAWSGTSGRQTGELFFGEGSRLTVL.